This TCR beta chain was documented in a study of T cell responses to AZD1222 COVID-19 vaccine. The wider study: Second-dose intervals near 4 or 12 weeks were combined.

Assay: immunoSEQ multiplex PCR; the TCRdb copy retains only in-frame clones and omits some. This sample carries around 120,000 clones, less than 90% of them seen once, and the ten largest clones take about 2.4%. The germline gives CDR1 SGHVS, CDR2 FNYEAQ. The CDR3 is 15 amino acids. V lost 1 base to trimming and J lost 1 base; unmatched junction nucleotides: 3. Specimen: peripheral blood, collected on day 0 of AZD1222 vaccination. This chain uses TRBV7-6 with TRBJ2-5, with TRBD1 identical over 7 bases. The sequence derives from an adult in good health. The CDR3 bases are TGTGCCAGCAGCTTAGTGACAGGGTCCCAAGAGACCCAGTACTTC. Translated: CASSLVTGSQETQYF.